Here is one T cell receptor beta chain with its context. Its antigen is undetermined. TCRdb reprocessed the reads via MiXCR and lists one record per CDR3 protein. Found here are approximately 300,000 distinct CDR3 sequences, 25% to 30% of them singletons; the top ten hold around 18%. The V and J ends lost 4 bases and 2 bases respectively, with 9 bases between them. CDR3 length: 14 residues. Germline values: CDR1 LGHDT, CDR2 YNNKEL (reference sequence). This record comes from a study of T cell repertoires in cytomegalovirus infection. Study context: Recently identified HLA-C-restricted CMV epitopes and well-studied HLA-B-restricted CMV epitopes were used by the study. Indications came from public TCR beta signatures; they pointed to CMV infection and to a matching HLA type. Study outcomes and limitations: Adding up the frequency of public TCR beta families identified people who carried CMV plus the relevant HLA. It was HLA-C-restricted CMV-specific TCR beta clonotypes that dominated the response ex vivo.

The chain joins TRBV3-1 to TRBJ1-5; D remains unclear. Sequenced material: cultured PBMCs, taken from culture after CMV antigen stimulation. This clonotype originated in a human donor in good health (CMV status not recorded). Some clones in this sample may be carry-over from other donors' samples. In DNA, the CDR3 is TGTGCCAGCAGCCCTATGGACGGCAATCAGCCCCAGCATTTT. This codes for CASSPMDGNQPQHF. Supplemented by reference TRBV3-1 and TRBJ1-5, the full variable domain reads DTAVSQTPKYLVTQMGNDKSIKCEQNLGHDTMYWYKQDSKKFLKIMFSYNNKELIINETVPNRFSPKSPDKAHLNLHINSLELGDSAVYFCASSPMDGNQPQHFGDGTRLSIL.